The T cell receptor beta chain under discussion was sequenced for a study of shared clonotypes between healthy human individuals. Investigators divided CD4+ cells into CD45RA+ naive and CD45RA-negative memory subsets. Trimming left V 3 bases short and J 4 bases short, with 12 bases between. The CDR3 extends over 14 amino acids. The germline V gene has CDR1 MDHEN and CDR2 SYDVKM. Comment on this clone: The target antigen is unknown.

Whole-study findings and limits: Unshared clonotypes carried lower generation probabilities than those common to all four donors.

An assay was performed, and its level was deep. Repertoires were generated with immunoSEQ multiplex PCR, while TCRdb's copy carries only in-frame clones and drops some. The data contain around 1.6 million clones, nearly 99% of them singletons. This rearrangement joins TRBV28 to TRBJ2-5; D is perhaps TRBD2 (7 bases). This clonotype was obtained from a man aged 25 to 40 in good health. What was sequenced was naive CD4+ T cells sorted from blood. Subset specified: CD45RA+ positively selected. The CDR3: CASSFRGGLETQYF. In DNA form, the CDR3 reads TGTGCCAGCAGTTTTAGGGGGGGGCTAGAGACCCAGTACTTC.